The rows below give T cell receptor beta chains drawn from one sample of a study of T cells in Graves' hyperthyroidism and ophthalmopathy. From the multiplex PCR reads, TCRdb called clonotypes with MiXCR, one entry per CDR3 protein. The data hold a few hundred thousand distinct CDR3 sequences, with approximately 21% observed a single time. The specimen was blood. These receptors were obtained from a man aged 30-40 years with Graves' ophthalmopathy. Both conserved end residues are part of each CDR3. A D gene is named only where the DNA matches it firmly. The size entry is marked missing in some rows and otherwise reads once, few, many or a size class.

V: TRBV9
size: few
J: TRBJ2-7
D: TRBD1
CDR3: CASSRTGGAYEQYF
DNA: TGTGCCAGCAGCAGAACAGGGGGAGCCTACGAGCAGTACTTC

V: TRBV27
size: -
J: TRBJ1-5
D: -
CDR3: CASSSGAVTYSNQPQHF
DNA: TGTGCCAGCAGTTCAGGAGCAGTAACATATAGCAATCAGCCCCAGCATTTT

V: TRBV28
size: many
J: TRBJ2-1
D: TRBD2
CDR3: CASSSGLAGGPGQFF
DNA: TGTGCCAGCAGTTCCGGACTAGCGGGTGGACCTGGGCAGTTCTTC

V: TRBV5-1
size: once
J: TRBJ1-4
D: -
CDR3: CASRTGQGNEKLFF
DNA: TGCGCCAGCCGGACGGGGCAGGGAAATGAAAAACTGTTTTTT

V: TRBV28
size: many
J: TRBJ2-5
D: TRBD2
CDR3: CASSLSGREYF
DNA: TGTGCCAGCAGTTTATCAGGGAGGGAGTACTTC

V: TRBV12-5
size: -
J: TRBJ2-1
D: -
CDR3: CASGLGISYNEQFF
DNA: TGTGCTAGTGGTTTGGGGATTTCCTACAATGAGCAGTTCTTC

V: TRBV19
size: few
J: TRBJ2-1
D: TRBD2
CDR3: CASSIASGYSYNEQFF
DNA: TGTGCCAGTAGTATAGCTAGCGGTTACTCCTACAATGAGCAGTTCTTC

V: TRBV19
size: few
J: TRBJ2-7
D: TRBD2
CDR3: CASSIGSGSSYEQYF
DNA: TGTGCCAGTAGTATAGGTAGCGGGAGCTCCTACGAGCAGTACTTC

V: TRBV25-1
size: -
J: TRBJ1-1
D: -
CDR3: CASSEYGPYLNTEAFF
DNA: TGTGCCAGCAGTGAATATGGGCCGTACCTGAACACTGAAGCTTTCTTT

V: TRBV11-2
size: once
J: TRBJ2-3
D: -
CDR3: CASSLMGGGLTDTQYF
DNA: TGTGCCAGCAGCCTTATGGGGGGGGGCCTCACAGATACGCAGTATTTT

V: TRBV5-1
size: many
J: TRBJ1-1
D: -
CDR3: CASSPGKGGLDTEAFF
DNA: TGCGCCAGCAGCCCGGGTAAGGGGGGATTGGACACTGAAGCTTTCTTT

V: TRBV30
size: many
J: TRBJ1-5
D: -
CDR3: CAWNGAGGNQPQHF
DNA: TGTGCCTGGAACGGGGCAGGGGGCAATCAGCCCCAGCATTTT

V: TRBV3-1
size: many
J: TRBJ2-7
D: TRBD2
CDR3: CASKKGGSSDEQYF
DNA: TGTGCCAGCAAGAAAGGCGGGAGTTCAGACGAGCAGTACTTC

V: TRBV6-6
size: -
J: TRBJ2-1
D: TRBD1
CDR3: CASSYSRDRAYNEQFF
DNA: TGTGCCAGCAGTTACTCGAGAGACAGGGCTTACAATGAGCAGTTCTTC

V: TRBV6-1
size: few
J: TRBJ1-4
D: -
CDR3: CASGIQMWDAEKLFF
DNA: TGTGCCAGCGGAATCCAGATGTGGGATGCTGAAAAACTGTTTTTT

V: TRBV20-1
size: -
J: TRBJ2-5
D: TRBD2
CDR3: CSARDLLAGGGTQYF
DNA: TGCAGTGCTAGAGATCTACTAGCGGGAGGGGGGACCCAGTACTTC